The following is a T cell receptor beta chain sequence with its context. What it binds is unknown. The data stem from a study of post-analysis software for immune sequencing data. Overall study context: Disease trajectories encompassed relapsing-remitting, secondary progressive and progressive-relapsing multiple sclerosis. Regarding the study as a whole: Compared with controls, patients showed significantly lower normalized Chao1 diversity. Higher frequency in patients than in controls was seen for about five TRBV segments, with TRBV5-6, TRBV5-1 and TRBV20-1 among them. Strong co-clustering by F measure was seen for same-batch samples.

The CDR3 runs 14 residues. V lost 1 base to trimming and J lost 9 bases, with 14 bases between them. Unique molecular identifiers were built into the TCR beta cDNA libraries. T cells numbering roughly 0.85 to 11 million gave rise to around 500,000 cDNA molecules. In TCRdb, the PCR reads were re-called with MiXCR into one record per CDR3 protein. The sample comprises hundreds of thousands of distinct CDR3 sequences, 39% of which are singletons, and about 8% rests with the top ten. This chain joins TRBV12-3 or TRBV12-4 and TRBJ2-3; D call uncertain. This sequence was found in a girl aged 2-10 years with multiple sclerosis. Sequencing was performed on blood. This CDR3 is CASSLEGPTVTQYF. The CDR3 DNA is TGTGCCAGCAGTTTAGAAGGGCCTACAGTGACGCAGTATTTT.